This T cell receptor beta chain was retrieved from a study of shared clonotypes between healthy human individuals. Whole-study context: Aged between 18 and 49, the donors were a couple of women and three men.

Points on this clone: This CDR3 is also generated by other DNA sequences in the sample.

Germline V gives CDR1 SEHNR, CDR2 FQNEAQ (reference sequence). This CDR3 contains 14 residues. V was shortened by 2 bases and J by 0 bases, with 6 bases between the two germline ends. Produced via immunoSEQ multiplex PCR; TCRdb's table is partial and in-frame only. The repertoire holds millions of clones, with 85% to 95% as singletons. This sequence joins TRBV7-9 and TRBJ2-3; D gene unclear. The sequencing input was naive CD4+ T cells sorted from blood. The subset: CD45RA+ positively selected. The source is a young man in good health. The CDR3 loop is CASSLSSSTDTQYF. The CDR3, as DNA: TGTGCCAGCAGCTTAAGCTCTAGCACAGATACGCAGTATTTT.